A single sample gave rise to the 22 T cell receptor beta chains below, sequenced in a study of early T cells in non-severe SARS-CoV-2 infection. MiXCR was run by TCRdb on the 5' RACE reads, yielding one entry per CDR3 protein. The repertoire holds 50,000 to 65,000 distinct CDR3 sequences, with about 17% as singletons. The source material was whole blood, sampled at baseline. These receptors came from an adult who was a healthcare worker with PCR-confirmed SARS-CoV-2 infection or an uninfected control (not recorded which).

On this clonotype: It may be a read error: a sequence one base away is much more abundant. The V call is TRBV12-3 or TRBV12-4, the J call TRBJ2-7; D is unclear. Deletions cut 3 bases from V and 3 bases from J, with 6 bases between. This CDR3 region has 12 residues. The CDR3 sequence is CASSLNNYEQYF. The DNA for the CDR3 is TGTGCCAGCAGTTTGAACAACTACGAGCAGTACTTC.

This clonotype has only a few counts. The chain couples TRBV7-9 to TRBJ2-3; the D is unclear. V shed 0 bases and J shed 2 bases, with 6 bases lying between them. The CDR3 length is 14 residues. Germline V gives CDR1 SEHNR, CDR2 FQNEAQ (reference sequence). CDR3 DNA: TGTGCCAGCAGCTTAGCGAGCCTCACAGATACGCAGTATTTT. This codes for CASSLASLTDTQYF. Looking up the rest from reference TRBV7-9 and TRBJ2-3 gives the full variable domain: DTGVSQNPRHKITKRGQNVTFRCDPISEHNRLYWYRQTLGQGPEFLTYFQNEAQLEKSRLLSDRFSAERPKGSFSTLEIQRTEQGDSAMYLCASSLASLTDTQYFGPGTRLTVL.

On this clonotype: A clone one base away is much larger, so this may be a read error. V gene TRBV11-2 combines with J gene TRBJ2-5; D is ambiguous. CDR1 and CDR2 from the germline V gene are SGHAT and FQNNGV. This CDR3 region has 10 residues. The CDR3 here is CANSFCTQYF. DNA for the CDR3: TGTGCCAACAGCTTTTGTACCCAGTACTTC.

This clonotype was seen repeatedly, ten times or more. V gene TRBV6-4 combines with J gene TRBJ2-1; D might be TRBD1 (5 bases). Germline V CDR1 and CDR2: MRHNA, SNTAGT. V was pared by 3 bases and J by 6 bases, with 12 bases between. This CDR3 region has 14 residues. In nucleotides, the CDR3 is TGTGCCAGCAGTGAACAGGACGGCACCAATGAGCAGTTCTTC. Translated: CASSEQDGTNEQFF.

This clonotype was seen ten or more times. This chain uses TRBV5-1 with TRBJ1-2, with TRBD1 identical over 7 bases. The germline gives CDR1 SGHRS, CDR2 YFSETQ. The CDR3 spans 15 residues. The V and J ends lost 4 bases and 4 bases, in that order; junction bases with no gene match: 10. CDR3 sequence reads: CASSPARGEGYGYTF. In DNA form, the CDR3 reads TGCGCCAGCAGCCCCGCCAGGGGGGAAGGCTATGGCTACACCTTC.

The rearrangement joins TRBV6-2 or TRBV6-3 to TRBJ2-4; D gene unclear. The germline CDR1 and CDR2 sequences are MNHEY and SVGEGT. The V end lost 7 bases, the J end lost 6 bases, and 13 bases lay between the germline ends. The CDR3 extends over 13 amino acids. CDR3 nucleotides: TGTGCCAGCACCCTGCCCGGATTAAACATTCAGTACTTC. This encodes CASTLPGLNIQYF.

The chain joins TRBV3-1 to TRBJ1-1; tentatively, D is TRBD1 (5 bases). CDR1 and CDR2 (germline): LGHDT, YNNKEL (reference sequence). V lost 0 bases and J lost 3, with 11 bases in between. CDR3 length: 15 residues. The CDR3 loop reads CASSQDDSSYTEAFF. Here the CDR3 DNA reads TGTGCCAGCAGCCAAGACGACAGTTCCTACACTGAAGCTTTCTTT.

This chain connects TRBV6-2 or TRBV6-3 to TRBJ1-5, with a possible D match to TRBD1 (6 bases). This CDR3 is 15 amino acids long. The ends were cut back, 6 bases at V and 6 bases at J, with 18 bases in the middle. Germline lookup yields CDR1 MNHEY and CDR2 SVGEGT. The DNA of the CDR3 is TGTGCCAGCAGAACCCAGGGGAAGAGGGGTCAGCCCCAGCATTTT. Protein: CASRTQGKRGQPQHF.

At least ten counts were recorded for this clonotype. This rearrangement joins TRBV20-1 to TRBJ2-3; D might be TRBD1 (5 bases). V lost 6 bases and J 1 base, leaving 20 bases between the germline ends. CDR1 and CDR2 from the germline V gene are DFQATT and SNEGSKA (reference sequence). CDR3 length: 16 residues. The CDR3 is CSAPPLQGSGTDTQYF. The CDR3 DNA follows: TGCAGTGCCCCTCCCCTCCAGGGCTCGGGCACAGATACGCAGTATTTT.

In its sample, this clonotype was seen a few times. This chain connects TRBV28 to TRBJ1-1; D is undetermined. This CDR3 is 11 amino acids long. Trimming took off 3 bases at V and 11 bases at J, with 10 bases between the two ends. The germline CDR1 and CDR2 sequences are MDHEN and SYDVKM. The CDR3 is CASSLGFVAFF. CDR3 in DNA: TGTGCCAGCAGTTTGGGGTTTGTGGCTTTCTTT.

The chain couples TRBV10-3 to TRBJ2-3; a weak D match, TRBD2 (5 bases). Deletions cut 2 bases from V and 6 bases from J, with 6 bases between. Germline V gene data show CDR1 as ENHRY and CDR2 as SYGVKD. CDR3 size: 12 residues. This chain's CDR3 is CAISERGDTQYF. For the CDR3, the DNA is TGTGCCATCAGTGAGCGCGGGGATACGCAGTATTTT.

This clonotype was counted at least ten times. The CDR3 region has the DNA TGTGCCAGCCGACGGGGGGCCAGCACCGGGGAGCTGTTTTTT. Translation: CASRRGASTGELFF. The chain joins TRBV2 to TRBJ2-2; maybe TRBD2 (7 bases). The ends were cut back, 8 bases at V and 4 bases at J, with 14 bases in the middle. Looked up from germline, CDR1 is SNHLY and CDR2 is FYNNEI. This CDR3 comprises 14 residues. Full variable domain (outside the CDR3, taken from reference TRBV2 and TRBJ2-2): EPEVTQTPSHQVTQMGQEVILRCVPISNHLYFYWYRQILGQKVEFLVSFYNNEISEKSEIFDDQFSVERPDGSNFTLKIRSTKLEDSAMYFCASRRGASTGELFFGEGSRLTVL.

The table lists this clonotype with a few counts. The CDR3 loop is CASRAQRGGFFDEQFF. CDR3 DNA: TGTGCCAGCAGAGCCCAGCGGGGGGGCTTTTTCGATGAGCAGTTCTTC. The chain has TRBV6-1 and TRBJ2-1; 10 bases align to TRBD2. Germline loops: CDR1 MNHNS, CDR2 SASEGT. The CDR3 covers 16 residues. V gave up 6 bases and J gave up 8 bases; unmatched junction bases: 13.

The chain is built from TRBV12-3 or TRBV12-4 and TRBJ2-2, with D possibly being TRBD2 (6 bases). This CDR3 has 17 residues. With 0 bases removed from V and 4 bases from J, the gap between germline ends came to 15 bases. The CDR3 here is CASSLASRDRGTGELFF. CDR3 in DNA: TGTGCCAGCAGTTTAGCCTCGCGGGATCGAGGCACCGGGGAGCTGTTTTTT.

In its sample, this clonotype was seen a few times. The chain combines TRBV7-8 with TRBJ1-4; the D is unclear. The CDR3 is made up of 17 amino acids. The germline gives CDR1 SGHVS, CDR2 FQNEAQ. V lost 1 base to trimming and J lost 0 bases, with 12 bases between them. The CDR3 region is CASSLVFPGATNEKLFF. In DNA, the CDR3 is TGTGCCAGCAGCTTAGTTTTTCCTGGGGCAACTAATGAAAAACTGTTTTTT.

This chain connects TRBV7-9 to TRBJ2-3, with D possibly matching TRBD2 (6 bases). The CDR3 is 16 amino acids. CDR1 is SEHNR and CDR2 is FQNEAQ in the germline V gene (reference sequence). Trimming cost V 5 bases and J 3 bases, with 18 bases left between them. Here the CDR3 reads CASSALFGLATDTQYF. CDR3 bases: TGTGCCAGCAGCGCCCTGTTTGGTCTAGCGACAGATACGCAGTATTTT.

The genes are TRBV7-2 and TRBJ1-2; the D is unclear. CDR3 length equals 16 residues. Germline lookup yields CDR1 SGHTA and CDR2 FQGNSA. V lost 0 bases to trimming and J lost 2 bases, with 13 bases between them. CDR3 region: CASSLAIGSSNYGYTF. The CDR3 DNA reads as TGTGCCAGCAGCTTAGCGATTGGGTCTTCCAACTATGGCTACACCTTC.

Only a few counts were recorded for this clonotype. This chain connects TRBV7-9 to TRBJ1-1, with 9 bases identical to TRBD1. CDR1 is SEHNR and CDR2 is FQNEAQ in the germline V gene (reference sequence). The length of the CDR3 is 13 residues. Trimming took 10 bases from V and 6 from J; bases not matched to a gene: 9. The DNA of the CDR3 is TGTGCCACCGAACAGGGGGCCTGGGCTGAAGCTTTCTTT. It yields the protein CATEQGAWAEAFF.

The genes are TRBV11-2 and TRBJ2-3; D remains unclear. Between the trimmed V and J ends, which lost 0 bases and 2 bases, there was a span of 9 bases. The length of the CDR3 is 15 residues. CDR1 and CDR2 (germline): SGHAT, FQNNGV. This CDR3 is CASSLDWAATDTQYF. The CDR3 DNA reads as TGTGCCAGCAGCTTAGATTGGGCAGCCACAGATACGCAGTATTTT.

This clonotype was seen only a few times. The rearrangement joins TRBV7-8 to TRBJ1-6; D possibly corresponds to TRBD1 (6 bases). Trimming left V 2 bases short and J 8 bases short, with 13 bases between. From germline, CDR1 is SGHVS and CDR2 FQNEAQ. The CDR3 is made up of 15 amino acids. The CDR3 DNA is TGTGCCAGCAGCTTACGGGAGGACAGTTATTCACCCCTCCACTTT. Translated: CASSLREDSYSPLHF.

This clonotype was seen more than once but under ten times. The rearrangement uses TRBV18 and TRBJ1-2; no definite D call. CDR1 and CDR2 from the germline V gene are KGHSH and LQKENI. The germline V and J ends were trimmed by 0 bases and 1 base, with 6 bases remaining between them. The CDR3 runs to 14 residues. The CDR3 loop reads CASSPPVVNYGYTF. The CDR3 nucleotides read TGTGCCAGCTCACCACCAGTGGTTAACTATGGCTACACCTTC.

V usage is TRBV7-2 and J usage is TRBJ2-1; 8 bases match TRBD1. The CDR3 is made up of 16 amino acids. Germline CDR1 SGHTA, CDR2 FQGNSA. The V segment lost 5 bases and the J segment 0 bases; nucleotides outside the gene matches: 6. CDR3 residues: CASSPSGGSSYNEQFF. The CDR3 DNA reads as TGTGCCAGCAGCCCCTCAGGGGGCTCCTCCTACAATGAGCAGTTCTTC.